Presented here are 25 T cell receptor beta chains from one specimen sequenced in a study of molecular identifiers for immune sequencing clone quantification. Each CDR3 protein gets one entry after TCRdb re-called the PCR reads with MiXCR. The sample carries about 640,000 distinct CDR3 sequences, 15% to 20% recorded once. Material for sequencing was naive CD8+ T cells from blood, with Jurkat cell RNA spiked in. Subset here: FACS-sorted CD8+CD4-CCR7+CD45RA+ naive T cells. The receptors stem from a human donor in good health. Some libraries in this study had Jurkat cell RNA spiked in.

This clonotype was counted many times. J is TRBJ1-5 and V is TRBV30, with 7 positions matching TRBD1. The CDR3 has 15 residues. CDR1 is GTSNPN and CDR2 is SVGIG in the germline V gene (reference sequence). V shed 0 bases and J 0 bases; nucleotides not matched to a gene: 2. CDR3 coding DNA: TGTGCCTGGAGTGTAGGGACAGTTAGCAATCAGCCCCAGCATTTT. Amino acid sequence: CAWSVGTVSNQPQHF.

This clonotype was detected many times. The CDR3 bases are TGTGCCAGCAGCTTAGGAAGGGGCAACACCTGGCCGGATGAGCAGTTCTTC. It specifies CASSLGRGNTWPDEQFF. The chain recombines TRBV7-9 with TRBJ2-1; a possible D gene is TRBD1 (5 bases). V lost 1 base, J lost 8 bases, and 21 bases lay in between. The germline CDR1 and CDR2 sequences are SEHNR and FQNEAQ (reference sequence). CDR3 size: 17 residues.

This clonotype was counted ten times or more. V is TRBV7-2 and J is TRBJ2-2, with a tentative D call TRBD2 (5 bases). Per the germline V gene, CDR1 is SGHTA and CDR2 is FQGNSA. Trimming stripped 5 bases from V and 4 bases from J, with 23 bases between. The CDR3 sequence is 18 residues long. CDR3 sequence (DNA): TGTGCCAGCAGCCCCCCGAGAACCCTAGGGAGTAGCACCGGGGAGCTGTTTTTT. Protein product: CASSPPRTLGSSTGELFF. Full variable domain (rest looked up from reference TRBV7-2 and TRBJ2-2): GAGVSQSPSNKVTEKGKDVELRCDPISGHTALYWYRQSLGQGLEFLIYFQGNSAPDKSGLPSDRFSAERTGGSVSTLTIQRTQQEDSAVYLCASSPPRTLGSSTGELFFGEGSRLTVL.

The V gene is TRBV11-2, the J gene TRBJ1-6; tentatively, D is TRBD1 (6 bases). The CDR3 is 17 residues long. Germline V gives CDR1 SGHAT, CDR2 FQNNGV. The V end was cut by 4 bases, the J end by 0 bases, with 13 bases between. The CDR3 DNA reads TGTGCCAGCAGCTACAGGACAGCTAGCTCCTATAATTCACCCCTCCACTTT. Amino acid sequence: CASSYRTASSYNSPLHF.

The CDR3 loop reads CAWSVTGGQESDNGYTF. CDR3 DNA: TGTGCCTGGAGTGTAACGGGAGGGCAGGAGTCTGACAATGGCTACACCTTC. The chain employs TRBV30 and TRBJ1-2; the D is unclear. Germline V gene data show CDR1 as GTSNPN and CDR2 as SVGIG (reference sequence). The CDR3 consists of 17 residues. The V end lost 0 bases, the J end lost 6 bases, and 23 bases lay between the germline ends.

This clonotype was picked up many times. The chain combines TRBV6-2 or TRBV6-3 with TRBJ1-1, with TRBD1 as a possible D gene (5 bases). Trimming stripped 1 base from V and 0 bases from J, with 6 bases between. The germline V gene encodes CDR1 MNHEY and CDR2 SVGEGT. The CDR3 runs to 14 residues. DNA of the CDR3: TGTGCCAGCAGTTACTGGGGGATGAACACTGAAGCTTTCTTT. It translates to CASSYWGMNTEAFF.

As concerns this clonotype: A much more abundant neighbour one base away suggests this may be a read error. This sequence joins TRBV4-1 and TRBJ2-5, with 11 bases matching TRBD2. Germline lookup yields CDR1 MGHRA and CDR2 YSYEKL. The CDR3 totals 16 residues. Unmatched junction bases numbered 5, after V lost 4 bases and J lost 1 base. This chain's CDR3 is CASSRDLAGGQETQYF. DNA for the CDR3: TGCGCCAGCAGCCGAGATCTAGCGGGGGGCCAAGAGACCCAGTACTTC.

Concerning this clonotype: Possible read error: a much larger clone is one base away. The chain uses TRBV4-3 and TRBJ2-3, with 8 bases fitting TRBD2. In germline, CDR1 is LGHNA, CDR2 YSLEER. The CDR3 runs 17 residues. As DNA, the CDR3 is TGCGCCAGCAGCCAAGGGAGAGCGGGGGCCCCCACAGATACGCAGTGTTTT. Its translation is CASSQGRAGAPTDTQCF.

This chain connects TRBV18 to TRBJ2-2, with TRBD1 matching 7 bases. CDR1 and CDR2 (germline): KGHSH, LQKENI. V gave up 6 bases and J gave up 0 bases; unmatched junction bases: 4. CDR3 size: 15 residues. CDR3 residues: CASSMTGPNTGELFF. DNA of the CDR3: TGTGCCAGCTCCATGACAGGGCCGAACACCGGGGAGCTGTTTTTT.

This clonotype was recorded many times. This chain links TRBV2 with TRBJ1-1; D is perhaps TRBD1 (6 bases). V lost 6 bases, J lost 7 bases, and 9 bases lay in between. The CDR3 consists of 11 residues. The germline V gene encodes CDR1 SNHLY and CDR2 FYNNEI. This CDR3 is CASSPQGEAFF. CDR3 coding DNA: TGTGCCAGCAGCCCACAGGGTGAAGCTTTCTTT.

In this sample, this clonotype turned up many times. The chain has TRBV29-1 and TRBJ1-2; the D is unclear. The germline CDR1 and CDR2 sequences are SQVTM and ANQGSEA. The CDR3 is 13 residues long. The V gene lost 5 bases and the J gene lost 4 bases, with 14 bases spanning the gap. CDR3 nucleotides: TGCAGCGTTCCACCCCAGAACCCCTATGGCTACACCTTC. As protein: CSVPPQNPYGYTF.

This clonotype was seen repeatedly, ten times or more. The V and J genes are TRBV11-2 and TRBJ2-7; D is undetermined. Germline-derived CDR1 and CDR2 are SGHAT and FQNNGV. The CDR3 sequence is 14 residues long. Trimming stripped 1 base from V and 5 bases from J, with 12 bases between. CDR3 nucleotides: TGTGCCAGCAGCTTAGGCGCAGCGCCGCACGAGCAGTACTTC. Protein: CASSLGAAPHEQYF.

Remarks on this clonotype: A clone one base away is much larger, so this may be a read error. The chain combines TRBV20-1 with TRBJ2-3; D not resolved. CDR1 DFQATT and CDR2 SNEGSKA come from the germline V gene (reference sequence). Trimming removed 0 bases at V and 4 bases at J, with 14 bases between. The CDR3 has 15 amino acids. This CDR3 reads CSARDSLYGADTQYF. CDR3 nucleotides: TGCAGTGCTAGAGATTCCCTATACGGAGCAGATACGCAGTATTTT.

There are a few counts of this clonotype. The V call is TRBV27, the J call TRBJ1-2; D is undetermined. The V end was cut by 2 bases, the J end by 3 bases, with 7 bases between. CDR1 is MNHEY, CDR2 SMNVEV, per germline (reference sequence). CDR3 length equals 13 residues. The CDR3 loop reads CASSLGVDYGYTF. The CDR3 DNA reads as TGTGCCAGCAGTTTAGGTGTAGACTATGGCTACACCTTC.

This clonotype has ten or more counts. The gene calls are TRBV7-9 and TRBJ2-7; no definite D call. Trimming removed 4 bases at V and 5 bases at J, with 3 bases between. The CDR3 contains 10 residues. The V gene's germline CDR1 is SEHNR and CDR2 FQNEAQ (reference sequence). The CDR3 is CASSSDEQYF. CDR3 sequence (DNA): TGTGCCAGCAGCTCGGACGAGCAGTACTTC. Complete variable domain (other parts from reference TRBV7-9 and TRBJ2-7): DTGVSQNPRHKITKRGQNVTFRCDPISEHNRLYWYRQTLGQGPEFLTYFQNEAQLEKSRLLSDRFSAERPKGSFSTLEIQRTEQGDSAMYLCASSSDEQYFGPGTRLTVT.

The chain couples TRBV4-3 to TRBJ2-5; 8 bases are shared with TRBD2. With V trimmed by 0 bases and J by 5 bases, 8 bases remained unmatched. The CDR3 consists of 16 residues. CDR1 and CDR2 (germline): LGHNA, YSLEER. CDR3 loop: CASSQEGSGVGETQYF. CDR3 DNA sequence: TGCGCCAGCAGCCAAGAGGGTAGCGGGGTAGGGGAGACCCAGTACTTC.

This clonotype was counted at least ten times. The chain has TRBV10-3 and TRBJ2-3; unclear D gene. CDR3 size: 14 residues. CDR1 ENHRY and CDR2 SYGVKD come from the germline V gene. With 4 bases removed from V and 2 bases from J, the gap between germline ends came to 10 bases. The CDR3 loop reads CAISVGTSTDTQYF. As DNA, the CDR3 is TGTGCCATCAGTGTGGGCACCTCCACAGATACGCAGTATTTT.

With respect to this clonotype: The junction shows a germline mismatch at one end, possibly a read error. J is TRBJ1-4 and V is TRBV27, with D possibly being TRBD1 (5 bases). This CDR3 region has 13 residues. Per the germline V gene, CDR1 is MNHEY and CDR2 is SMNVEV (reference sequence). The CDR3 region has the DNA TGTGCCAGCAGTTTCGGGGTAGGGGAAAAACAGTTTTTT. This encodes CASSFGVGEKQFF. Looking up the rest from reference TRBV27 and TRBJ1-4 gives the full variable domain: EAQVTQNPRYLITVTGKKLTVTCSQNMNHEYMSWYRQDPGLGLRQIYYSMNVEVTDKGDVPEGYKVSRKEKRNFPLILESPSPNQTSLYFCASSFGVGEKQFFGSGTQLSVL.

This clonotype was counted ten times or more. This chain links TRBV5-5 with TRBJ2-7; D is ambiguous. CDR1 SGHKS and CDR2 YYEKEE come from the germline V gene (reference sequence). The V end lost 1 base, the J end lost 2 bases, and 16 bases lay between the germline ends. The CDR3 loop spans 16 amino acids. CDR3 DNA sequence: TGTGCCAGCAGCTTGAGAGTTTCAATCCCCCCCTACGAGCAGTACTTC. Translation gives CASSLRVSIPPYEQYF. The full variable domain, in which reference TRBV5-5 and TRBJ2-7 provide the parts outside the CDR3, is DAGVTQSPTHLIKTRGQQVTLRCSPISGHKSVSWYQQVLGQGPQFIFQYYEKEERGRGNFPDRFSARQFPNYSSELNVNALLLGDSALYLCASSLRVSIPPYEQYFGPGTRLTVT.

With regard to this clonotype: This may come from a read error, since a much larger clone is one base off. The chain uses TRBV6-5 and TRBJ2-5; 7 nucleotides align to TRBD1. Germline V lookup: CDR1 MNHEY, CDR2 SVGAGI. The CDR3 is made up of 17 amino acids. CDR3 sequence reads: CAGSYVTGTEPQETQYF. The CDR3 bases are TGTGCCGGCAGTTACGTTACCGGGACAGAGCCCCAAGAGACCCAGTACTTC.

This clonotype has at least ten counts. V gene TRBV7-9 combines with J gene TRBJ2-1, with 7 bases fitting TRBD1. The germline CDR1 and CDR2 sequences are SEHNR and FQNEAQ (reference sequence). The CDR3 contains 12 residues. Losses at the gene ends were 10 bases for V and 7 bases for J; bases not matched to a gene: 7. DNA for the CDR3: TGTGCCACGACAGGGCCTTGGAATGAGCAGTTCTTC. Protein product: CATTGPWNEQFF.

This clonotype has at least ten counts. Here the CDR3 reads CASSMPPIRTSGGAIDEQFF. The CDR3 coding sequence is TGTGCCAGTAGTATGCCACCCATCCGGACTAGCGGGGGGGCGATCGATGAGCAGTTCTTC. The genes are TRBV19 and TRBJ2-1; 15 nucleotides align to TRBD2. V shed 3 bases, J shed 8 bases, and the junction held 17 bases outside the gene matches. Germline assignment: CDR1 LNHDA and CDR2 SQIVND (reference sequence). This CDR3 has 20 amino acids.

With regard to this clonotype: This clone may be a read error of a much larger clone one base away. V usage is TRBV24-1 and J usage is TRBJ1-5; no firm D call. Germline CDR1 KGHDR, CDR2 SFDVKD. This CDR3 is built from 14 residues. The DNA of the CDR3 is TGTGCCACCGGTGAAGGAGATAGCAATCAGCCCCAGCATTTT. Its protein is CATGEGDSNQPQHF.

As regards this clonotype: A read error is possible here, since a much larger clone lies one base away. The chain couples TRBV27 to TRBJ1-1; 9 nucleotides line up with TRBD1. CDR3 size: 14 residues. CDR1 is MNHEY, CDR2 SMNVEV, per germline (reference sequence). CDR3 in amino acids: CVSSNTGGLTEAFF. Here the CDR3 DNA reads TGTGTCAGCAGTAATACAGGGGGCTTAACTGAAGCTTTCTTT.

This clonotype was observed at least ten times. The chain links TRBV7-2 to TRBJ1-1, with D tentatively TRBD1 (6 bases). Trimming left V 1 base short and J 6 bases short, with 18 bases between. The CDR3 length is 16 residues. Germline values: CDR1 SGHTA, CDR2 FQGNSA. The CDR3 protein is CASSLDWGLGFPEAFF. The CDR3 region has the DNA TGTGCCAGCAGCTTAGATTGGGGGCTCGGGTTCCCTGAAGCTTTCTTT.